What follows are 14 T cell receptor beta chains derived from one specimen sequenced in a study of blood T cell repertoires in COVID-19. Measured with immunoSEQ multiplex PCR; TCRdb has only the in-frame clones, and not every one. The top ten hold about 12% of the sample, which has some 80,000 clones, around 84% seen once. Sequenced sample: peripheral blood. These TCRs come from a human donor in a cohort sampled during active COVID-19.

The chain is built from TRBV6-2 or TRBV6-3 and TRBJ2-1; 9 nucleotides align to TRBD2. V was pared by 0 bases and J by 8 bases, with 5 bases of the junction left unmatched. Germline V lookup: CDR1 MNHEY, CDR2 SVGEGT. The CDR3 covers 15 residues. The CDR3 reads CASSYSSGSVHEQFF. The CDR3 bases are TGTGCCAGCAGTTACTCTAGCGGGAGTGTGCATGAGCAGTTCTTC.

This clone appeared a single time. The chain recombines TRBV18 with TRBJ2-7; TRBD1 matches at 9 bases. CDR1 is KGHSH and CDR2 is LQKENI in the germline V gene. This CDR3 spans 16 amino acids. The V segment lost 2 bases and the J segment 0 bases; nucleotides outside the gene matches: 5. CDR3 sequence reads: CASSPSPGQGSYEQYF. The CDR3, as DNA: TGTGCCAGCTCACCATCCCCGGGACAGGGCTCCTACGAGCAGTACTTC.

This clone was observed a single time. The genes are TRBV6-6 and TRBJ2-2, with D possibly matching TRBD1 (6 bases). V lost 4 bases, J lost 4 bases, and 16 bases lay in between. The CDR3 is 16 residues long. Germline V gene lookup returns CDR1 MNHNY and CDR2 SVGAGI (reference sequence). In DNA form, the CDR3 reads TGTGCCAGCAGTTCTCGCTCGGCAGGGGTCACCGGGGAGCTGTTTTTT. It yields the protein CASSSRSAGVTGELFF.

The rearrangement links TRBV18 to TRBJ1-2; 8 bases match TRBD1. Trimming removed 1 base from V and 7 bases from J; junction bases left unmatched: 5. This CDR3 spans 14 amino acids. From germline, CDR1 is KGHSH and CDR2 LQKENI. The CDR3, as DNA: TGTGCCAGCTCACCACTGACAGGGGATGCTGGCTACACCTTC. It encodes CASSPLTGDAGYTF. The entire variable domain, with the rest obtained from reference TRBV18 and TRBJ1-2, is as follows: NAGVMQNPRHLVRRRGQEARLRCSPMKGHSHVYWYRQLPEEGLKFMVYLQKENIIDESGMPKERFSAEFPKEGPSILRIQQVVRGDSAAYFCASSPLTGDAGYTFGSGTRLTVV.

The rearrangement links TRBV5-4 to TRBJ2-7; 8 bases match TRBD1. V shed 6 bases and J 3 bases; nucleotides not matched to a gene: 8. This CDR3 is built from 14 residues. Germline loops: CDR1 SGHNT, CDR2 YYREEE (reference sequence). CDR3 region: CASTLDRGSYEQYF. CDR3 in DNA: TGTGCCAGCACCCTCGACAGGGGAAGCTACGAGCAGTACTTC.

This clone appeared once. The chain employs TRBV6-6 and TRBJ2-1, with D possibly TRBD2 on 6 matching bases. The CDR3 loop spans 16 amino acids. Per the germline V gene, CDR1 is MNHNY and CDR2 is SVGAGI (reference sequence). V was cut by 2 bases and J by 10 bases, with 21 bases left in between. For the CDR3, the DNA is TGTGCCAGCAGTTACCCGCCAGCGGGTTCCCCGGGGGAGCAGTTCTTC. Amino acids: CASSYPPAGSPGEQFF.

The chain links TRBV5-1 to TRBJ1-1, with D perhaps matching TRBD1 (5 bases). In germline, CDR1 is SGHRS, CDR2 YFSETQ. This CDR3 comprises 14 residues. V was cut by 5 bases and J by 1 base, with 12 bases left in between. For the CDR3, the DNA is TGCGCCAGCAGTCGCGGGACGGCGAACACTGAAGCTTTCTTT. It is translated as CASSRGTANTEAFF.

This chain links TRBV5-1 with TRBJ2-3; TRBD2 is a possible D gene (6 bases). The germline V gene has CDR1 SGHRS and CDR2 YFSETQ. V lost 0 bases, J lost 0 bases, and 11 bases lay in between. This CDR3 has 16 residues. The CDR3 loop is CASSLATGVSTDTQYF. In DNA, the CDR3 is TGCGCCAGCAGCTTGGCCACGGGGGTGAGCACAGATACGCAGTATTTT.

This chain links TRBV2 with TRBJ2-5; possible D gene TRBD1, 5 bases. With 8 bases removed from V and 3 bases from J, the gap between germline ends came to 10 bases. The germline V gene encodes CDR1 SNHLY and CDR2 FYNNEI. The CDR3 consists of 12 residues. The CDR3 sequence is CASRRDEETQYF. CDR3 in DNA: TGTGCCAGCCGCAGGGATGAAGAGACCCAGTACTTC. Full variable domain (outside the CDR3, taken from reference TRBV2 and TRBJ2-5): EPEVTQTPSHQVTQMGQEVILRCVPISNHLYFYWYRQILGQKVEFLVSFYNNEISEKSEIFDDQFSVERPDGSNFTLKIRSTKLEDSAMYFCASRRDEETQYFGPGTRLLVL.

The rearrangement links TRBV7-9 to TRBJ2-7, with 15 bases that match TRBD2. The CDR3 extends over 15 amino acids. The V and J ends lost 3 bases and 7 bases, in that order; junction bases with no gene match: 4. Germline assignment: CDR1 SEHNR and CDR2 FQNEAQ (reference sequence). CDR3 nucleotides: TGTGCCAGCAGCTTGGAGGGGACTAGCGGGAGGGAGCAGTACTTC. Its translation: CASSLEGTSGREQYF. Drawing the rest from reference TRBV7-9 and TRBJ2-7, the complete variable domain is DTGVSQNPRHKITKRGQNVTFRCDPISEHNRLYWYRQTLGQGPEFLTYFQNEAQLEKSRLLSDRFSAERPKGSFSTLEIQRTEQGDSAMYLCASSLEGTSGREQYFGPGTRLTVT.

This sequence joins TRBV5-6 and TRBJ1-1; D gene unclear. V was shortened by 4 bases and J by 0 bases, with 7 bases between the two germline ends. This CDR3 contains 13 residues. The germline V gene has CDR1 SGHDT and CDR2 YYEEEE. For the CDR3, the DNA is TGTGCCAGCAGCCCTGGAGTGAACACTGAAGCTTTCTTT. This sequence encodes CASSPGVNTEAFF.

J is TRBJ2-5 and V is TRBV2; 7 bases align to TRBD1. The CDR3 contains 16 residues. CDR1 and CDR2 from the germline V gene are SNHLY and FYNNEI. The V segment lost 2 bases and the J segment 1 base; nucleotides outside the gene matches: 7. CDR3 in DNA: TGTGCCAGCAGTGAATGGTCGGGACAGTCCCAAGAGACCCAGTACTTC. Translating gives CASSEWSGQSQETQYF.

V usage is TRBV6-6 and J usage is TRBJ2-4, with no clear D. This CDR3 region has 14 residues. Trimming left V 2 bases short and J 8 bases short, with 13 bases between. In germline, CDR1 is MNHNY, CDR2 SVGAGI (reference sequence). The CDR3 here is CASSYPPPRDIQYF. The CDR3 DNA reads as TGTGCCAGCAGTTACCCCCCCCCACGGGACATTCAGTACTTC.

The chain couples TRBV7-9 to TRBJ1-4; no firm D call. V lost 3 bases and J lost 6, with 14 bases in between. Germline V gene sequence: CDR1 SEHNR, CDR2 FQNEAQ (reference sequence). This CDR3 region has 15 residues. The CDR3, as DNA: TGTGCCAGCAGCTTGGGCGCTGGCGGGCATGAAAAACTGTTTTTT. This sequence encodes CASSLGAGGHEKLFF.